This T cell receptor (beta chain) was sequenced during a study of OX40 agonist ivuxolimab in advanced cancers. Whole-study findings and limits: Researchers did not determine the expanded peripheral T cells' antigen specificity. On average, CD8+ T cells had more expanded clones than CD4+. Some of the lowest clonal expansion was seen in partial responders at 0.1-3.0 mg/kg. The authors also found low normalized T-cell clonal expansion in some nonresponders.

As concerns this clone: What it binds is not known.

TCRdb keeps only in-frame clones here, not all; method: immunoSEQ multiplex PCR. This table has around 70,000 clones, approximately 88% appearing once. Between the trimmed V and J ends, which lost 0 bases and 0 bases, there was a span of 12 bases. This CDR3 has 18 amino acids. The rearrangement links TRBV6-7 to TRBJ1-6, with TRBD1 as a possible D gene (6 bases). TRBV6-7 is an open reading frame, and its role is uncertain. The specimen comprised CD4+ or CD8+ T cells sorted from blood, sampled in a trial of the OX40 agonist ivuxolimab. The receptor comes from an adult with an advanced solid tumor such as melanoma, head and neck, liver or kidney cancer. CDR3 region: CASSYSWQGSSYNSPLHF. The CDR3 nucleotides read TGTGCCAGCAGTTACTCGTGGCAGGGGAGCTCCTATAATTCACCCCTCCACTTT.